Sequencing of this TCR beta chain was carried out in a study of early T cells in non-severe SARS-CoV-2 infection. Background on the study: Sequenced bulk RNA came from whole blood that was unsorted, and chains were unpaired.

Study-wide results and limits: Matching against VDJdb likely underestimated virus-specific expansions, favoring anti-spike CD8.

This clonotype has ten or more counts. No antigen is known for it. Individually, cDNA molecules had unique molecular identifiers attached to them. TCRdb redid the calling of the 5' RACE reads with MiXCR, one entry per CDR3 protein. There are around 80,000 distinct CDR3 sequences in the sample; over 9.5% occur only once, and roughly 3.2% lies in the top ten. CDR3 length: 16 residues. Germline CDR1 and CDR2: MDHEN and SYDVKM. V lost 1 base to trimming and J lost 7 bases, with 14 bases between them. The specimen sequenced was whole blood. V and J are TRBV28 and TRBJ1-6, with D perhaps TRBD1 (5 bases). The TCR comes from an adult who was a healthcare worker with PCR-confirmed SARS-CoV-2 infection or an uninfected control (not recorded which). CDR3 protein: CASSLLSGYENSPLHF. In DNA form, the CDR3 reads TGTGCCAGCAGTTTATTATCAGGGTATGAGAATTCACCCCTCCACTTT.